This is a list of T cell receptor beta chains from one sample in a study of T cells in severe cutaneous drug reactions. From its re-call of the multiplex PCR reads, TCRdb lists each CDR3 protein once, without DNA. The sample totals 2,000 or so distinct CDR3 sequences. Sequencing used PBMCs. The source of these receptors is a human donor with Stevens-Johnson syndrome, a severe cutaneous drug reaction. CDR3s include the opening cysteine and the closing phenylalanine or tryptophan. Fields, in order: clone size, V gene, J gene, CDR3 length, CDR3 protein. Clone size is shown for a subset of rows, as once, few, many or a class of expanded clone.

large	TRBV4-2	TRBJ2-3	14	CASTTQRGTDTQYF
medium-sized	TRBV7-9	TRBJ2-1	15	CASSLTSGSPNEQFF
medium-sized	TRBV28	TRBJ1-6	13	CASSLGNNSPLHF
large	TRBV7-9	TRBJ1-5	15	CASSSLADGNQPQHF
medium-sized	TRBV6-4	TRBJ2-1	15	CASSPEPAGVNEQFF
medium-sized	TRBV28	TRBJ2-6	18	CASSLRFDKGSGANVLTF
.	TRBV29-1	TRBJ1-1	14	CSVDARSRNTEAFF
.	TRBV20-1	TRBJ2-1	13	CSAREGADNEQFF
.	TRBV7-9	TRBJ2-3	15	CASSSGLAGDNTQYF
medium-sized	TRBV11-2	TRBJ1-2	13	CASSTGQVDGYTF
medium-sized	TRBV2	TRBJ2-5	15	CASSEDWALQETQYF
medium-sized	TRBV6-1	TRBJ1-1	13	CASSPGPNTEAFF
.	TRBV10-2	TRBJ2-2	15	CASSDREGNTVELFF
.	TRBV19	TRBJ1-6	16	CASSITLGPIGSPLHF
medium-sized	TRBV10-2	TRBJ1-1	13	CATSLDRNTEAFF
.	TRBV5-1	TRBJ2-3	15	CASSLQQVSTDTQYF
.	TRBV29-1	TRBJ2-3	13	CSINRGLKDTQYF
medium-sized	TRBV2	TRBJ1-1	13	CASSWTLNTEAFF
medium-sized	TRBV14	TRBJ2-1	16	CASSLRLVIGYNEQFF
large	TRBV19	TRBJ2-7	11	CASSHRYEQYF
medium-sized	TRBV7-9	TRBJ2-3	13	CASSLGEPDTQYF
large	TRBV28	TRBJ1-1	12	CASSSAPTEAFF
.	TRBV2	TRBJ2-1	15	CASIEGTGMNNEQFF
medium-sized	TRBV6-2/TRBV6-3	TRBJ2-1	13	CASLKPPYNEQFF
medium-sized	TRBV28	TRBJ2-1	12	CASSLRWDEQFF
medium-sized	TRBV7-2	TRBJ1-1	16	CASSPHRGKVNTEAFF
.	TRBV20-1	TRBJ2-1	17	CSARGATSGGSYNEQFF
.	TRBV12-5	TRBJ1-5	14	CASGLGYSNQPQHF
.	TRBV5-1	TRBJ2-1	14	CASSLDGSYNEQFF
medium-sized	TRBV27	TRBJ1-1	15	CASSLLTVGSTEAFF
medium-sized	TRBV7-8	TRBJ2-3	15	CASSRTSGHTDTQYF
.	TRBV28	TRBJ2-5	11	CASSVLGAQYF
medium-sized	TRBV7-9	TRBJ1-1	17	CASSPPSPRGANTEAFF
medium-sized	TRBV15	TRBJ2-1	15	CATSLRGGGYNEQFF
.	TRBV7-9	TRBJ2-1	15	CASSTYRGLHNEQFF
.	TRBV30	TRBJ1-1	13	CARRQGVGTEAFF
medium-sized	TRBV28	TRBJ1-1	16	CASSFLQGGKNTEAFF
.	TRBV20-1	TRBJ2-1	21	CSAWELGKREDSTSSYNEQFF
medium-sized	TRBV11-3	TRBJ2-3	14	CASSPTGGDDTQYF
medium-sized	TRBV13	TRBJ1-1	16	CASSLRGAGRNTEAFF
medium-sized	TRBV10-3	TRBJ1-2	14	CAISDGTGTNGYTF
large	TRBV28	TRBJ1-1	14	CASTPQTGADEAFF
large	TRBV27	TRBJ2-1	11	CASSATNEQFF
.	TRBV7-9	TRBJ1-6	14	CASSHPGRNSPLHF
.	TRBV20-1	TRBJ2-2	14	CSARVQLSAGELFF
medium-sized	TRBV2	TRBJ1-6	16	CASSAQGFGYNSPLHF
.	TRBV18	TRBJ2-1	16	CASSRRQDDSYNEQFF
.	TRBV20-1	TRBJ2-1	14	CSARPGSSYNEQFF
.	TRBV29-1	TRBJ2-1	14	CSSRRLGEDNEQFF
medium-sized	TRBV12-3/TRBV12-4	TRBJ2-1	14	CASSLARRGGKQFF
large	TRBV28	TRBJ1-5	15	CASRWSGGSNQPQHF
large	TRBV27	TRBJ2-3	14	CASSLSGGADTQYF
medium-sized	TRBV7-6	TRBJ2-6	15	CASSLDSSGANVLTF
medium-sized	TRBV12-3/TRBV12-4	TRBJ2-1	13	CASSTSSYNEQFF
medium-sized	TRBV28	TRBJ2-5	17	CASTPHLDRGGRETQYF
large	TRBV15	TRBJ2-1	11	CATSLRDEQFF
.	TRBV2	TRBJ2-1	16	CASTGTSGRSYNEQFF
.	TRBV29-1	TRBJ2-1	13	CSVDTGRYNEQFF
.	TRBV29-1	TRBJ1-1	15	CSVEKAGGVGTEAFF
medium-sized	TRBV7-2	TRBJ1-3	14	CASSLDTTGNTIYF